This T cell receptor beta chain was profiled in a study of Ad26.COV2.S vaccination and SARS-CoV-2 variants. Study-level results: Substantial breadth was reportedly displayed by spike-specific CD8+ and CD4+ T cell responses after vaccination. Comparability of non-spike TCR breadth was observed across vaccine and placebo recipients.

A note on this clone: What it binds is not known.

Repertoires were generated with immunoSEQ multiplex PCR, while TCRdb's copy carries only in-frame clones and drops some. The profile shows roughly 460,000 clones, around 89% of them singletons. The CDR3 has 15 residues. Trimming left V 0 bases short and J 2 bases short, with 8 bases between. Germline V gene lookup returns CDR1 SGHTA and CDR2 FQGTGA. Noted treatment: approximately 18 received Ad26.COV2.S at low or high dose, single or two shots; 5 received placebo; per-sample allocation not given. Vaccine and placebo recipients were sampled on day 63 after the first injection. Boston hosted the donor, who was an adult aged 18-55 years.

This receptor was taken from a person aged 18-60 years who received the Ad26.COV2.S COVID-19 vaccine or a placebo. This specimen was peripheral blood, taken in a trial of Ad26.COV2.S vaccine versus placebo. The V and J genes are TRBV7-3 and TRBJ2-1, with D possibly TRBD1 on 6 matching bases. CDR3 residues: CASSLTGDTYNEQFF. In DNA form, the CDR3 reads TGTGCCAGCAGCTTAACCGGGGACACCTACAATGAGCAGTTCTTC.